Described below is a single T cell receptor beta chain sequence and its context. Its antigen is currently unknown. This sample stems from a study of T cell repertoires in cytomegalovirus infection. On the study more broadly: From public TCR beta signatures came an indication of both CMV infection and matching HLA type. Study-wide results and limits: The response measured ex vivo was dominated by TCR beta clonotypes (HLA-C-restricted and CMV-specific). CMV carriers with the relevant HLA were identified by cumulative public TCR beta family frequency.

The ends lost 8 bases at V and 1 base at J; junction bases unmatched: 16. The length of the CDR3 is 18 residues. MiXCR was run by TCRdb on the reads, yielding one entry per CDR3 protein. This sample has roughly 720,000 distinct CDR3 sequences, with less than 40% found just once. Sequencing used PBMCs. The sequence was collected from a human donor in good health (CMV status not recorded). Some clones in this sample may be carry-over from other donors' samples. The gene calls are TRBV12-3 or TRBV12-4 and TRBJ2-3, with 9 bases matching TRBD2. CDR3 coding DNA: TGTGCCAGCGAAAAGGGGCGGGGGGGCCCCGCAGGCACAGATACGCAGTATTTT. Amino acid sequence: CASEKGRGGPAGTDTQYF.